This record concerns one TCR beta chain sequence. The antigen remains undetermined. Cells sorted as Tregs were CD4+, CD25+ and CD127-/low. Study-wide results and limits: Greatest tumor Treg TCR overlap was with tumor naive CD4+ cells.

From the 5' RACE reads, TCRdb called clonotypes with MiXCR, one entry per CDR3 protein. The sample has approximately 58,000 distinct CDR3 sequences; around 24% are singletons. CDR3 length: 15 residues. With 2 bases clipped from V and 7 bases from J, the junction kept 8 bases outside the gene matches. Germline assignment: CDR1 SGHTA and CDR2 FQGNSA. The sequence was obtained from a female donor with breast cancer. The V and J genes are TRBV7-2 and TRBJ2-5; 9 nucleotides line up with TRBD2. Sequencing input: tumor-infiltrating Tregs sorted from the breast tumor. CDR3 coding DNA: TGTGCCAGCAGCTTAAAGGCGGGGGGGCTCGGGACCCAGTACTTC. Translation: CASSLKAGGLGTQYF.